These 11 T cell receptor beta chains were all obtained from the same sample, sequenced in a study of response to subunit inactivated influenza vaccine. In TCRdb, the RT-PCR reads were re-called with MiXCR into one record per CDR3 protein. The top ten clones hold roughly 26% of a sample with around 200,000 distinct CDR3 sequences, approximately 15% of them seen once. Sequences were derived from CD8+ T cells sorted from PBMCs, sampled more than 4 days after vaccination. These receptors all stem from a middle-aged man who received an inactivated influenza vaccine.

The chain links TRBV4-3 to TRBJ2-3; 8 nucleotides agree with TRBD1. Germline loops: CDR1 LGHNA, CDR2 YSLEER. V shed 0 bases, J shed 0 bases, and the junction held 2 bases outside the gene matches. This CDR3 region has 16 residues. The CDR3: CASSQDRTGSTDTQYF. The CDR3 DNA is TGCGCCAGCAGCCAAGATCGGACAGGGAGCACAGATACGCAGTATTTT.

This clonotype has only a few counts. The chain links TRBV21-1 to TRBJ2-7; the table's D call, TRBD1, has no DNA check behind it. TRBV21-1 is described as a pseudogene. CDR3 length: 17 amino acids. CDR3 sequence (DNA): TGTGCCAGCAGCAAAGGTGGTTGGGCACAGGTCGCCTACGAGCAGTACTTC. It specifies CASSKGGWAQVAYEQYF.

V gene TRBV6-5 combines with J gene TRBJ2-5; D gene uncertain. Trimming took off 0 bases at V and 1 base at J, with 6 bases between the two ends. There are 14 residues in the CDR3. Germline-derived CDR1 and CDR2 are MNHEY and SVGAGI. Here the CDR3 DNA reads TGTGCCAGCAGTTACTCGTTCCTCCAAGAGACCCAGTACTTC. It yields the protein CASSYSFLQETQYF.

The sample holds many counts of this clonotype. This rearrangement joins TRBV19 to TRBJ2-7; 7 bases map to TRBD2. CDR3 size: 14 residues. Germline lookup yields CDR1 LNHDA and CDR2 SQIVND (reference sequence). The V segment lost 3 bases and the J segment 2 bases; nucleotides outside the gene matches: 4. CDR3 sequence (DNA): TGTGCCAGTAGTATCGACAGCGGGACCTACGAGCAGTACTTC. As protein: CASSIDSGTYEQYF. Looking up the rest from reference TRBV19 and TRBJ2-7 gives the full variable domain: DGGITQSPKYLFRKEGQNVTLSCEQNLNHDAMYWYRQDPGQGLRLIYYSQIVNDFQKGDIAEGYSVSREKKESFPLTVTSAQKNPTAFYLCASSIDSGTYEQYFGPGTRLTVT.

This clonotype showed up just a few times. The rearrangement links TRBV5-1 to TRBJ2-2; 13 nucleotides align to TRBD2. The CDR3 is 17 residues long. Germline values: CDR1 SGHRS, CDR2 YFSETQ. V lost 4 bases to trimming and J lost 5 bases; unmatched junction nucleotides: 8. CDR3 protein: CASSPGLAGVSTGELFF. CDR3 in DNA: TGCGCCAGCAGCCCCGGACTAGCGGGAGTGTCGACCGGGGAGCTGTTTTTT.

V and J are TRBV12-3 or TRBV12-4 and TRBJ1-3; maybe TRBD1 (6 bases). V lost 1 base and J 1 base, leaving 14 bases between the germline ends. The CDR3 is 17 residues long. Here the CDR3 reads CASSLEGETGSGNTIYF. The CDR3 DNA reads TGTGCCAGCAGTTTAGAGGGGGAAACTGGATCTGGAAACACCATATATTTT.

This chain links TRBV4-3 with TRBJ2-1; tentative D call: TRBD2 (6 bases). The CDR3 length is 13 residues. The V end lost 1 base, the J end lost 8 bases, and 9 bases lay between the germline ends. The V gene's germline CDR1 is LGHNA and CDR2 YSLEER. The CDR3 DNA reads TGCGCCAGCAGCCAAGGGCGGGGATATGAGCAGTTCTTC. It is translated as CASSQGRGYEQFF.

The chain recombines TRBV28 with TRBJ2-3; 13 nucleotides align to TRBD2. Germline V lookup: CDR1 MDHEN, CDR2 SYDVKM. This CDR3 has 20 amino acids. V dropped 5 bases and J dropped 5; count of bases not matched to a gene: 19. In DNA form, the CDR3 reads TGTGCCAGCAGTAGATTACAGCTACTAGCGGGGGGGCAAAAGGGAGATACGCAGTATTTT. It codes for CASSRLQLLAGGQKGDTQYF.

The chain recombines TRBV27 with TRBJ2-7; TRBD2 agrees at 9 bases. With 8 bases clipped from V and 6 bases from J, the junction kept 14 bases outside the gene matches. Germline V gives CDR1 MNHEY, CDR2 SMNVEV (reference sequence). This CDR3 contains 15 residues. CDR3 bases: TGTGCCAGCTCGTTACTAGGCGGCGGGGGGGGCGAGCAGTACTTC. Its translation: CASSLLGGGGGEQYF.

This clonotype appeared a few times. V is TRBV4-3 and J is TRBJ2-5; D is possibly TRBD1 (6 bases). CDR1 is LGHNA, CDR2 YSLEER, per germline. Between the trimmed V and J ends, which lost 4 bases and 5 bases, there was a span of 23 bases. CDR3 length: 17 amino acids. This CDR3 reads CASSPADGAQRGETQYF. Written as DNA, the CDR3 is TGCGCCAGCAGCCCCGCTGACGGGGCACAAAGGGGGGAGACCCAGTACTTC.

There are a few counts of this clonotype. The V and J genes are TRBV12-3 or TRBV12-4 and TRBJ2-3; D ambiguous. The CDR3 totals 14 residues. Trimming pared 2 bases from V and 3 bases from J, leaving 9 bases between. The CDR3: CASSLTAPTDTQYF. The CDR3 bases are TGTGCCAGCAGTTTAACCGCGCCTACAGATACGCAGTATTTT.